The 24 T cell receptor beta chains below all came from one sample that was sequenced in a study of blood T cells in healthy people across ages. Together with a sample-barcoded 5' primer, a J-beta primer mix was included in a second PCR lasting roughly 6 to 12 cycles. MiXCR, run by TCRdb on the 5' RACE reads, gives a single entry per CDR3 protein. The data hold over a million distinct CDR3 sequences, with 40% to 45% observed a single time. The sample was blood. All receptors come from a woman in her sixties or seventies in good health.

V gene TRBV28 combines with J gene TRBJ2-4; unclear D gene. V was shortened by 6 bases and J by 13 bases, with 13 bases between the two germline ends. The CDR3 is made up of 11 amino acids. Germline lookup yields CDR1 MDHEN and CDR2 SYDVKM. The CDR3 region is CASSHSEEQYF. In nucleotides, the CDR3 is TGTGCCAGCAGCCACTCGGAAGAGCAGTACTTC.

This clonotype was observed a handful of times. This chain uses TRBV7-2 with TRBJ2-1; the D gene could be TRBD1 or TRBD2 (5 bases each). This CDR3 is built from 13 residues. The germline gives CDR1 SGHTA, CDR2 FQGNSA. V was pared by 1 base and J by 7 bases, with 8 bases between. Here the CDR3 DNA reads TGTGCCAGCAGCTTAGTATGGGGGAATGAGCAGTTCTTC. Amino acids: CASSLVWGNEQFF.

This clonotype has just a few counts. The chain links TRBV6-2 or TRBV6-3 to TRBJ1-5; 10 nucleotides line up with TRBD1. CDR3 length equals 15 residues. Germline CDR1 reads MNHEY; CDR2 reads SVGEGT. The V and J ends lost 4 bases and 5 bases, in that order; junction bases with no gene match: 5. CDR3 in amino acids: CASSSGTGVYQPQHF. The CDR3 DNA reads as TGTGCCAGCAGTTCCGGGACAGGGGTATATCAGCCCCAGCATTTT.

This clonotype has more than one count but fewer than ten. The rearrangement joins TRBV12-3 or TRBV12-4 to TRBJ2-1, with D hard to call. Trimming stripped 1 base from V and 4 bases from J, with 14 bases between. The CDR3 has 16 amino acids. CDR3 bases: TGTGCCAGCAGTTTAGAGGGTTCAGCTCTTTACAATGAGCAGTTCTTC. Translation gives CASSLEGSALYNEQFF.

On this clonotype: The germline gene is not matched at one end of the junction; a read error may be the cause. V and J are TRBV7-3 and TRBJ2-1; 10 bases map to TRBD2. Per germline, CDR1 SGHTA and CDR2 FQGTGA. This CDR3 is built from 15 residues. The CDR3 sequence: CASSPSSGSMYEQFF. The CDR3 DNA follows: TGTGCTAGCAGCCCCTCTAGCGGGAGTATGTATGAGCAGTTCTTC.

The rearrangement joins TRBV12-3 or TRBV12-4 to TRBJ2-5, with TRBD2 as a possible D gene (6 bases). The CDR3 runs to 17 residues. The V gene lost 5 bases and the J gene lost 3 bases, with 22 bases spanning the gap. CDR3 protein: CASSKRLLAGGKETQYF. The CDR3 nucleotides are TGTGCCAGCAGTAAACGGTTGTTGGCTGGGGGGAAAGAGACCCAGTACTTC.

In this sample, this clonotype turned up once. The chain recombines TRBV10-2 with TRBJ1-2; no reliable D call. This CDR3 is built from 14 residues. Trimming stripped 0 bases from V and 7 bases from J, with 12 bases between. Germline V gene data show CDR1 as WSHSY and CDR2 as SAAADI. The DNA for the CDR3 is TGCGCCAGCAGTGAGTCTCGGACTCTAAGTGGCTACACCTTC. Translation gives CASSESRTLSGYTF.

This clonotype came up a few times. Written as DNA, the CDR3 is TGTGCCACCAGTGATCCCGGGACAGTGGGCACAGATACGCAGTATTTT. Its protein is CATSDPGTVGTDTQYF. The chain has TRBV24-1 and TRBJ2-3; TRBD1 matches 7 bases. Looked up from germline, CDR1 is KGHDR and CDR2 is SFDVKD. V lost 3 bases and J lost 1; bases outside the gene matches: 6. The CDR3 is 16 amino acids.

CDR3 sequence reads: CASGSSTDTQYF. CDR3 coding DNA: TGTGCCAGCGGGTCTAGCACAGATACGCAGTATTTT. The V and J genes are TRBV3-1 and TRBJ2-3; D gene unclear. V was cut by 8 bases and J by 0 bases, with 6 bases left in between. CDR1 and CDR2 from the germline V gene are LGHDT and YNNKEL (reference sequence). The CDR3 contains 12 residues.

The V and J genes are TRBV6-2 or TRBV6-3 and TRBJ1-2; perhaps TRBD1 as D (5 bases). The germline V and J ends were trimmed by 6 bases and 7 bases, with 15 bases remaining between them. Per germline, CDR1 MNHEY and CDR2 SVGEGT. This CDR3 has 13 amino acids. CDR3 sequence reads: CASRRGADGGYTF. The CDR3 DNA reads TGTGCCAGCAGGAGAGGGGCTGACGGTGGCTACACCTTC.

The CDR3 is CASSSPGTENTGELFF. CDR3 coding DNA: TGTGCCAGCAGCTCACCCGGGACAGAGAACACCGGGGAGCTGTTTTTT. The chain combines TRBV7-8 with TRBJ2-2; 7 nucleotides match TRBD1. Unmatched junction bases numbered 6, after V lost 4 bases and J lost 1 base. Germline V lookup: CDR1 SGHVS, CDR2 FQNEAQ. The CDR3 runs to 16 residues.

This clonotype was recorded a few times. The chain recombines TRBV27 with TRBJ2-1; 16 bases match TRBD2. The CDR3 has 20 amino acids. Germline CDR1 reads MNHEY; CDR2 reads SMNVEV (reference sequence). The V gene end was trimmed by 2 bases and the J gene end by 8 bases; junction bases not matched to a gene: 15. CDR3 sequence reads: CASSLRTGLGTSGRAHEQFF. The CDR3 DNA reads TGTGCCAGCAGTTTACGTACAGGGCTAGGGACTAGCGGGAGGGCCCATGAGCAGTTCTTC.

The chain recombines TRBV27 with TRBJ2-7; D possibly matches TRBD1 or TRBD2 (5 bases each). The germline V gene has CDR1 MNHEY and CDR2 SMNVEV (reference sequence). There are 14 residues in the CDR3. Trimming cost V 7 bases and J 0 bases, with 13 bases left between them. CDR3: CASTRDARSYEQYF. CDR3 nucleotide sequence: TGTGCCAGCACCCGGGACGCGCGCTCCTACGAGCAGTACTTC.

This clonotype was seen more than once but under ten times. The rearrangement links TRBV4-3 to TRBJ2-6; TRBD1 might be the D (6 bases). Looked up from germline, CDR1 is LGHNA and CDR2 is YSLEER. Deletions cut 0 bases from V and 4 bases from J, with 10 bases between. The CDR3 has 16 amino acids. Here the CDR3 reads CASSQESGTGANVLTF. Written as DNA, the CDR3 is TGCGCCAGCAGCCAAGAGTCCGGGACAGGGGCCAACGTCCTGACTTTC.

This clonotype was observed a handful of times. This chain connects TRBV9 to TRBJ2-6; no clear D gene. The CDR3 is made up of 18 amino acids. Germline values: CDR1 SGDLS, CDR2 YYNGEE. V dropped 1 base and J dropped 4 bases, with 18 bases sitting between them. CDR3 loop: CASSVRLVPQSGANVLTF. CDR3 in DNA: TGTGCCAGCAGCGTACGATTGGTTCCCCAATCCGGGGCCAACGTCCTGACTTTC. The whole variable domain, remainder taken from reference TRBV9 and TRBJ2-6, is DSGVTQTPKHLITATGQRVTLRCSPRSGDLSVYWYQQSLDQGLQFLIQYYNGEERAKGNILERFSAQQFPDLHSELNLSSLELGDSALYFCASSVRLVPQSGANVLTFGAGSRLTVL.

The V gene is TRBV2, the J gene TRBJ2-1, with TRBD1 as a possible D gene (6 bases). Germline CDR1 reads SNHLY; CDR2 reads FYNNEI. CDR3 length equals 16 residues. Trimming stripped 3 bases from V and 9 bases from J, with 21 bases between. CDR3 amino acids: CASSDEPVPGHGEQFF. CDR3 sequence (DNA): TGTGCCAGCAGTGACGAACCGGTCCCGGGACACGGTGAGCAGTTCTTC.

J is TRBJ2-2 and V is TRBV5-1; 10 nucleotides match TRBD2. The V and J ends lost 1 base and 6 bases, in that order; junction bases with no gene match: 6. The length of the CDR3 is 16 residues. Germline V gene data show CDR1 as SGHRS and CDR2 as YFSETQ. Written as DNA, the CDR3 is TGCGCCAGCAGCTTGTTGTCTAGCGGGAGTTCCGGGGAGCTGTTTTTT. It codes for CASSLLSSGSSGELFF.

The chain employs TRBV24-1 and TRBJ2-2; possibly TRBD2 for D (6 bases). Per the germline V gene, CDR1 is KGHDR and CDR2 is SFDVKD. V gave up 7 bases and J gave up 4 bases, with 12 bases separating them. The CDR3 is 14 amino acids. The CDR3 DNA is TGTGCCACCAGGGGAGGTGAGGGCACCGGGGAGCTGTTTTTT. It is translated as CATRGGEGTGELFF.

This clonotype was detected ten times or more. The V gene is TRBV7-9, the J gene TRBJ2-7, with 10 bases identical to TRBD2. Trimming at V came to 6 bases and at J to 1 base, leaving 6 bases not matched to a gene. This CDR3 has 15 residues. Germline lookup yields CDR1 SEHNR and CDR2 FQNEAQ (reference sequence). CDR3 coding DNA: TGTGCCAGCAGTCCTCTAGCGGGAGTTTCCTACGAGCAGTACTTC. Residues: CASSPLAGVSYEQYF.

This clonotype was recorded a few times. The CDR3 loop is CASSPQGPRGEKLFF. The CDR3 DNA is TGTGCCAGCAGTCCACAGGGGCCACGTGGGGAAAAACTGTTTTTT. This chain connects TRBV6-6 to TRBJ1-4; TRBD1 matches 7 bases. Germline V gene lookup returns CDR1 MNHNY and CDR2 SVGAGI (reference sequence). With 5 bases clipped from V and 8 bases from J, the junction kept 11 bases outside the gene matches. The CDR3 length is 15 residues.

The gene calls are TRBV28 and TRBJ2-4, with TRBD1 matching over 9 bases. Germline V gene lookup returns CDR1 MDHEN and CDR2 SYDVKM. V lost 6 bases to trimming and J lost 15 bases; unmatched junction nucleotides: 18. The length of the CDR3 is 15 residues. The CDR3 here is CASRYRDRASYERYF. The CDR3 nucleotides are TGTGCCAGCAGGTATCGGGACAGGGCCTCCTACGAGCGGTACTTC.

The chain combines TRBV29-1 with TRBJ1-4; no firm D call. V lost 4 bases and J lost 7, with 16 bases in between. The germline V gene encodes CDR1 SQVTM and CDR2 ANQGSEA. This CDR3 has 14 amino acids. The CDR3 coding sequence is TGCAGCGTTGCCCGGAGCAAAACTTCTGAAAAACTGTTTTTT. It translates to CSVARSKTSEKLFF. Looking up the rest from reference TRBV29-1 and TRBJ1-4 gives the full variable domain: SAVISQKPSRDICQRGTSLTIQCQVDSQVTMMFWYRQQPGQSLTLIATANQGSEATYESGFVIDKFPISRPNLTFSTLTVSNMSPEDSSIYLCSVARSKTSEKLFFGSGTQLSVL.

The chain uses TRBV6-1 and TRBJ1-2, with TRBD1 matching 9 bases. The CDR3 loop spans 16 amino acids. The V gene's germline CDR1 is MNHNS and CDR2 SASEGT. J gave up 4 bases and V 0 bases, and 6 bases lay outside the gene matches. The CDR3 sequence is CASSEAPGQGGYGYTF. CDR3 DNA sequence: TGTGCCAGCAGTGAAGCCCCGGGACAGGGCGGCTATGGCTACACCTTC.

Only a few counts were recorded for this clonotype. The chain links TRBV7-2 to TRBJ2-7, with D uncertain. CDR1 is SGHTA, CDR2 FQGNSA, per germline. V lost 5 bases to trimming and J lost 0 bases, with 14 bases between them. This CDR3 comprises 15 residues. CDR3 coding DNA: TGTGCCAGCAGCCAAGGCTGGGGTACCTCCTACGAGCAGTACTTC. It is translated as CASSQGWGTSYEQYF.